This T cell receptor beta chain comes out of a study of cytomegalovirus exposure and HLA in healthy donors. Study-level background: There were nearly 120 million unique TCR beta sequences, drawn from 180 million or so T cells, in an earlier analysis.

Donors were nominally healthy when sampled, though unrecorded immune exposures were likely. As to this clone: Its antigen is not known.

PCR used 60 Vbeta primers and 13 Jbeta primers. Sequenced by immunoSEQ multiplex PCR; TCRdb stores in-frame clones only, minus some. The data show 45,000 to 55,000 clones, and the top ten clones hold approximately 10%. The junction had 10 bases not matched to a gene; V was cut back by 5 bases and J by 8 bases. The CDR3 runs to 14 residues. Per germline, CDR1 KGHSH and CDR2 LQKENI. Overall study findings and caveats: TCR beta V- and J-gene trimming, according to a later analysis, was linked to a missense DCLRE1C variant. What a later analysis reportedly showed was that an Asian-associated ancestry cluster had fewer N-insertions than the roughly 700-donor mean.

The sequenced sample consisted of PBMCs. The sequence came from a woman aged 45-65 years in good health and CMV-seropositive. The chain uses TRBV18 and TRBJ1-1; 8 nucleotides match TRBD1. CDR3 amino acids: CASSSDRGVGEAFF. The CDR3 DNA reads as TGTGCCAGCTCATCAGACAGGGGAGTCGGAGAAGCTTTCTTT.